Presented here are 26 T cell receptor beta chains from one specimen sequenced in a study of blood T cell repertoires in COVID-19. This table comes from immunoSEQ multiplex PCR, and its TCRdb copy is limited to in-frame clones, with some not included. The table records about 200,000 clones, roughly 86% of them present only once. The sequencing input was peripheral blood. The source of these receptors is a man between 60 and 70 years old with acute or convalescent COVID-19.

The V call is TRBV28, the J call TRBJ2-7; D perhaps matches TRBD1 (6 bases). CDR3 size: 12 residues. The V and J ends lost 6 bases and 2 bases respectively, with 8 bases between them. The germline gives CDR1 MDHEN, CDR2 SYDVKM. DNA of the CDR3: TGTGCCAGCAGGAGGACAGCCTACGAGCAGTACTTC. Its translation is CASRRTAYEQYF.

The rearrangement links TRBV15 to TRBJ2-7; tentatively, D is TRBD2 (5 bases). V gave up 4 bases and J gave up 4 bases, with 20 bases separating them. Germline-derived CDR1 and CDR2 are LNHNV and YYDKDF (reference sequence). The CDR3 runs 16 residues. CDR3 bases: TGTGCCACCAGCACACAACGGCTAGTTGGGGAGTACGAGCAGTACTTC. Residues: CATSTQRLVGEYEQYF.

V is TRBV7-2 and J is TRBJ2-2; 12 positions agree with TRBD2. CDR1 is SGHTA and CDR2 is FQGNSA in the germline V gene. The junction had 10 bases not matched to a gene; V was cut back by 5 bases and J by 9 bases. The CDR3 runs 16 residues. Here the CDR3 DNA reads TGTGCCAGCAGCCCTCACCTAGCGGGGGGGCGCCGGGAGCTGTTTTTT. Translated, it gives CASSPHLAGGRRELFF.

The chain has TRBV27 and TRBJ2-7; the match to TRBD1 covers 9 bases. CDR3 size: 15 residues. The J segment lost 2 bases and the V segment lost 3 bases, leaving 5 bases of the junction unmatched. From germline, CDR1 is MNHEY and CDR2 SMNVEV (reference sequence). The DNA for the CDR3 is TGTGCCAGCAGTTTTCATGGACAGGGGACCTACGAGCAGTACTTC. Translated, it gives CASSFHGQGTYEQYF.

V and J are TRBV5-5 and TRBJ1-1; D is perhaps TRBD1 (5 bases). CDR3 size: 14 residues. Trimming cost V 6 bases and J 4 bases, with 16 bases left between them. CDR1 and CDR2 (germline): SGHKS, YYEKEE (reference sequence). In DNA form, the CDR3 reads TGTGCCAGCACCCGAAGGGGCGAGAGCACTGAAGCTTTCTTT. It yields the protein CASTRRGESTEAFF.

The chain employs TRBV5-4 and TRBJ1-2; 7 nucleotides match TRBD1. Germline CDR1 reads SGHNT; CDR2 reads YYREEE (reference sequence). The J segment lost 4 bases and the V segment lost 0 bases, leaving 6 bases of the junction unmatched. The CDR3 consists of 15 residues. Written as DNA, the CDR3 is TGTGCCAGCAGCTTGGGCAGGGGGAATGTCTATGGCTACACCTTC. Its translation is CASSLGRGNVYGYTF. The variable domain in full, completed from reference TRBV5-4 and TRBJ1-2, reads ETGVTQSPTHLIKTRGQQVTLRCSSQSGHNTVSWYQQALGQGPQFIFQYYREEENGRGNFPPRFSGLQFPNYSSELNVNALELDDSALYLCASSLGRGNVYGYTFGSGTRLTVV.

The rearrangement joins TRBV7-8 to TRBJ2-5; D is ambiguous. In germline, CDR1 is SGHVS, CDR2 FQNEAQ. The CDR3 loop spans 13 amino acids. V shed 5 bases and J shed 5 bases, with 12 bases lying between them. The CDR3 nucleotides are TGTGCCAGCAGCCATCAAACTTTGGAGACCCAGTACTTC. Translating gives CASSHQTLETQYF.

This clone was counted a single time. J is TRBJ1-6 and V is TRBV4-1; D gene ambiguous. This CDR3 has 18 residues. The V and J ends lost 0 bases and 4 bases respectively, with 16 bases between them. Germline V gene data show CDR1 as MGHRA and CDR2 as YSYEKL. The DNA for the CDR3 is TGCGCCAGCAGCCAAGACCCGCAATATAGTCGGTATAATTCACCCCTCCACTTT. Encoded protein: CASSQDPQYSRYNSPLHF.

The J gene is TRBJ2-1, the V gene TRBV4-1; 8 bases are shared with TRBD1. The germline V gene has CDR1 MGHRA and CDR2 YSYEKL. J lost 3 bases, V lost 2 bases, and 6 bases had no gene match. The CDR3 is made up of 16 amino acids. This CDR3 is CASSQPDRANYNEQFF. The CDR3 DNA is TGCGCCAGCAGCCAACCGGACAGGGCAAACTACAATGAGCAGTTCTTC.

V is TRBV5-1 and J is TRBJ2-5, with 11 bases that match TRBD1. Germline CDR1 is SGHRS and CDR2 is YFSETQ. J lost 4 bases, V lost 4 bases, and 6 bases had no gene match. This CDR3 comprises 15 residues. The CDR3 sequence is CASSTGQGARETQYF. CDR3 bases: TGCGCCAGCAGCACCGGACAGGGGGCACGAGAGACCCAGTACTTC.

This chain uses TRBV27 with TRBJ1-2, with TRBD1 as a possible D gene (6 bases). Per the germline V gene, CDR1 is MNHEY and CDR2 is SMNVEV (reference sequence). V was clipped by 2 bases and J by 7 bases, with 14 bases between them. The CDR3 totals 14 residues. CDR3 nucleotide sequence: TGTGCCAGCAGTTTAGGCGGGGGGGCAAGTGGCTACACCTTC. Encoded protein: CASSLGGGASGYTF.

The V gene is TRBV2, the J gene TRBJ2-7; 10 positions match TRBD2. The CDR3 runs 13 residues. Germline CDR1 reads SNHLY; CDR2 reads FYNNEI. After removal of 9 bases from V and 5 bases from J, the junction contained 7 bases not matched to a gene. The CDR3 loop is CASPGLASHEQYF. The CDR3 bases are TGTGCCAGTCCGGGACTAGCGAGCCACGAGCAGTACTTC.

This clone was detected once. This sequence joins TRBV2 and TRBJ2-6, with D possibly matching TRBD1 (5 bases). Germline CDR1 SNHLY, CDR2 FYNNEI. The length of the CDR3 is 12 residues. V was shortened by 5 bases and J by 10 bases, with 9 bases between the two germline ends. The DNA for the CDR3 is TGTGCCAGCAGTCCCAGGGTAAACGTCCTGACTTTC. Translation: CASSPRVNVLTF.

The rearrangement uses TRBV7-3 and TRBJ2-3; TRBD1 is a possible D gene (6 bases). Germline V gene sequence: CDR1 SGHTA, CDR2 FQGTGA. This CDR3 contains 13 residues. Trimming took off 3 bases at V and 6 bases at J, with 10 bases between the two ends. CDR3 protein: CASSFGTGDTQYF. DNA of the CDR3: TGTGCCAGCAGCTTTGGCACAGGGGATACGCAGTATTTT.

The chain combines TRBV19 with TRBJ1-1; D ambiguous. Germline CDR1 and CDR2: LNHDA and SQIVND (reference sequence). This CDR3 is 16 amino acids long. V shed 3 bases and J shed 3 bases, with 17 bases lying between them. In DNA form, the CDR3 reads TGTGCCAGTAGTATCCGCCCAGGCAGGTGGGACACTGAAGCTTTCTTT. Translating it yields CASSIRPGRWDTEAFF.

The CDR3 here is CASSELGPSYEQYF. CDR3 bases: TGTGCCAGCAGTGAATTGGGGCCCTCCTACGAGCAGTACTTC. The chain has TRBV25-1 and TRBJ2-7, with D perhaps matching TRBD1 (5 bases). Deletions cut 1 base from V and 0 bases from J, with 7 bases between. CDR1 is MGHDK, CDR2 SYGVNS, per germline. The CDR3 sequence is 14 residues long.

This clone was picked up one time. This rearrangement joins TRBV19 to TRBJ1-3, with D hard to call. V gave up 5 bases and J gave up 0 bases, with 8 bases separating them. This CDR3 is built from 14 residues. Germline V gives CDR1 LNHDA, CDR2 SQIVND (reference sequence). The CDR3 sequence: CASSASGSGNTIYF. CDR3 DNA: TGTGCCAGTAGTGCGTCGGGCTCTGGAAACACCATATATTTT.

The V gene is TRBV27, the J gene TRBJ2-7, with TRBD1 matching 7 bases. This CDR3 is 14 amino acids long. V shed 4 bases, J shed 0 bases, and the junction held 3 bases outside the gene matches. Germline V gene sequence: CDR1 MNHEY, CDR2 SMNVEV (reference sequence). CDR3 region: CASSSGTDSYEQYF. CDR3 DNA: TGTGCCAGCAGTTCCGGGACAGACTCCTACGAGCAGTACTTC.

The genes are TRBV5-1 and TRBJ1-6; 11 bases align to TRBD1. CDR1 is SGHRS and CDR2 is YFSETQ in the germline V gene. V shed 0 bases, J shed 9 bases, and the junction held 5 bases outside the gene matches. The CDR3 totals 16 residues. The CDR3 DNA reads as TGCGCCAGCAGCTTGGGGGACAGGGGGAAAGGTTCACCCCTCCACTTT. Its protein product is CASSLGDRGKGSPLHF.

V and J are TRBV6-5 and TRBJ2-7, with 10 bases lining up with TRBD1. The CDR3 loop spans 16 amino acids. Trimming removed 0 bases from V and 3 bases from J; junction bases left unmatched: 5. CDR1 is MNHEY and CDR2 is SVGAGI in the germline V gene. The CDR3 coding sequence is TGTGCCAGCAGTTACTCAAACGGACAGGGGGTCTACGAGCAGTACTTC. This translates into CASSYSNGQGVYEQYF.

This rearrangement joins TRBV5-1 to TRBJ2-4; 7 bases line up with TRBD1. CDR3 length equals 16 residues. With V trimmed by 4 bases and J by 0 bases, 7 bases remained unmatched. The germline gives CDR1 SGHRS, CDR2 YFSETQ. The CDR3 sequence is CASSMGQPSAKNIQYF. The CDR3 bases are TGCGCCAGCAGCATGGGACAGCCCTCAGCCAAAAACATTCAGTACTTC.

This sequence joins TRBV10-2 and TRBJ1-1; the D is unclear. The CDR3 sequence is 11 residues long. Germline lookup yields CDR1 WSHSY and CDR2 SAAADI. Trimming cost V 11 bases and J 1 base, with 8 bases left between them. The CDR3 here is CASEGNTEAFF. DNA of the CDR3: TGCGCCTCGGAGGGGAACACTGAAGCTTTCTTT.

The chain is built from TRBV7-3 and TRBJ2-3, with 10 bases matching TRBD1. From germline, CDR1 is SGHTA and CDR2 FQGTGA. V dropped 4 bases and J dropped 2; count of bases not matched to a gene: 6. The CDR3 covers 16 residues. The CDR3 DNA follows: TGTGCCAGCAGCTCAACCGGGACAGGGGCCACAGATACGCAGTATTTT. This encodes CASSSTGTGATDTQYF.

This chain uses TRBV30 with TRBJ2-2; 8 bases align to TRBD2. The CDR3 length is 12 residues. V was pared by 8 bases and J by 5 bases, with 4 bases of the junction left unmatched. Germline lookup yields CDR1 GTSNPN and CDR2 SVGIG (reference sequence). The CDR3 spells CAGSGGTGELFF. The DNA for the CDR3 is TGTGCCGGGTCGGGGGGGACCGGGGAGCTGTTTTTT.

This clone has only a few counts. The gene calls are TRBV6-6 and TRBJ1-4, with 7 bases that match TRBD1. Germline assignment: CDR1 MNHNY and CDR2 SVGAGI (reference sequence). The CDR3 is made up of 17 amino acids. Germline trimming cut 6 bases from V and 3 bases from J; bases unmatched to any gene: 13. CDR3 DNA: TGTGCCAGCAGCCGAACCCCAGCCGGGACAGCTAATGAAAAACTGTTTTTT. This gives the protein CASSRTPAGTANEKLFF.

The chain combines TRBV5-4 with TRBJ1-6; D call uncertain. Germline lookup yields CDR1 SGHNT and CDR2 YYREEE (reference sequence). V lost 9 bases to trimming and J lost 6 bases, with 16 bases between them. The CDR3 has 14 amino acids. The CDR3 sequence is CATETGMLNSPLHF. The CDR3 bases are TGTGCCACCGAGACCGGGATGCTTAATTCACCCCTCCACTTT.